This T cell receptor beta chain derives from a study of blood T cell repertoires in COVID-19. The germline CDR1 and CDR2 sequences are MNHEY and SMNVEV (reference sequence). V dropped 3 bases and J dropped 1 base, with 6 bases sitting between them. The length of the CDR3 is 13 residues. This clone was seen a few times. The repertoire was sequenced with immunoSEQ multiplex PCR; TCRdb's copy has only in-frame clones and lacks some. Of under 150,000 clones detected, 70% to 80% appear once; the ten largest clones hold 11%. This clonotype originated in a human donor in a cohort sampled during active COVID-19. Sequencing input: peripheral blood. The chain employs TRBV27 and TRBJ1-1; TRBD1 might be the D (6 bases). The CDR3 DNA reads as TGTGCCAGCAGTTTCAGGGGGAACACTGAAGCTTTCTTT. The encoded protein is CASSFRGNTEAFF.